This T cell receptor beta chain was sequenced for a study of tissue T cells after allogeneic stem cell transplantation. This clone was picked up a small number of times. Each gene name is a mouse one. The read ends 1 residue before the CDR3 terminus; that terminus is restored from the germline J gene. The CDR3 has 16 residues. V was clipped by 5 bases and J by 4 bases; unmatched bases: 7. The germline V gene encodes CDR1 SNHLY and CDR2 FYNGKV (reference sequence). Assay: immunoSEQ multiplex PCR; the TCRdb copy retains only in-frame clones and omits some. The table includes approximately 5,700 clones, under 50% detected once. Described time point: mouse harvest day 14 after allogeneic transplant. The graft held 10^6 splenic CD5+ T cells and 10^7 T-cell-depleted bone marrow cells.

V usage is TRBV3 and J usage is TRBJ2-2; TRBD2 aligns across 10 bases. The sample consisted of gut tissue. The source of this sequence is a female BALB/c mouse given C57BL/6 T cells with graft-versus-host disease after an allogeneic hematopoietic cell transplant. The DNA read from the CDR3 is TGTGCCAGCAGCGTGGACTGGGGGCCAGGCACCGGGCAGCTCTAC. Translation: CASSVDWGPGTGQLY. The full CDR3 reads CASSVDWGPGTGQLYF.